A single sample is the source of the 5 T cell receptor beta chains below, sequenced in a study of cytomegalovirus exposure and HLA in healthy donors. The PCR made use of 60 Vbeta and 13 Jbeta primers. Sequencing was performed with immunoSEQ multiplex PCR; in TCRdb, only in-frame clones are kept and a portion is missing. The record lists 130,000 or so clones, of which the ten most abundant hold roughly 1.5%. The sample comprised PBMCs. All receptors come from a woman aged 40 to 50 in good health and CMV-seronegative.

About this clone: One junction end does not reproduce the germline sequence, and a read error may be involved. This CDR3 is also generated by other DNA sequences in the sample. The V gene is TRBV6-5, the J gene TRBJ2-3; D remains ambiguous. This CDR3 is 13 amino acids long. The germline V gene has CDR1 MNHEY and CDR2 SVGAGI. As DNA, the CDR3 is TGTGCCAGTAGTTACGCTATGACAGATACGCAGTATTTT. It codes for CASSYAMTDTQYF.

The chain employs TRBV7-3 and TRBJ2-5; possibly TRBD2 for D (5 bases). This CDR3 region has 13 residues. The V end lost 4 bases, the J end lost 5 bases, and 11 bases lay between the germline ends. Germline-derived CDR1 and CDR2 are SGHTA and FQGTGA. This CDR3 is CASSSGVLETQYF. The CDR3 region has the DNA TGTGCCAGCAGCTCCGGGGTCCTTGAGACCCAGTACTTC.

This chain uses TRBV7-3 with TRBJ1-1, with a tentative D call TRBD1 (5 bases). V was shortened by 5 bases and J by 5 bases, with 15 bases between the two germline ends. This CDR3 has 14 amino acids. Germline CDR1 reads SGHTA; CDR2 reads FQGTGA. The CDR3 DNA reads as TGTGCCAGCAGCACGCAGGGAAGTGGAACTGAAGCTTTCTTT. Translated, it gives CASSTQGSGTEAFF.

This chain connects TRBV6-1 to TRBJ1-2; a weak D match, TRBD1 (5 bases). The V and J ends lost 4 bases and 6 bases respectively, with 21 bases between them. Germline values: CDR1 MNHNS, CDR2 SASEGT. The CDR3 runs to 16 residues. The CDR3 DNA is TGTGCCAGCAGTGCCTCCTTCGACGGGGGTCGCAATGGCTACACCTTC. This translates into CASSASFDGGRNGYTF.

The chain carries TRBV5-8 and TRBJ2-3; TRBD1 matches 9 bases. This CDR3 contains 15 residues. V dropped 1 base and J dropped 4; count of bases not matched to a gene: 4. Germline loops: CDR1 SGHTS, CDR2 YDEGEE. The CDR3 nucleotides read TGTGCCAGCAGCTTGAGACAGGGGGGCGCAGATACGCAGTATTTT. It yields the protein CASSLRQGGADTQYF.